These 19 T cell receptor beta chains were all obtained from the same sample, sequenced in a study of beta chain features in type 1 diabetes. Expressed TCRB transcripts got sequenced, as all isolated RNA was reverse transcribed. Profiled with immunoSEQ multiplex PCR; TCRdb holds only in-frame clones, not every one. The sample contains some 150,000 clones, around 50% of which appear only once. The sequenced sample was Tregs from blood. All receptors come from a man younger than 35 in good health.

The chain has TRBV6-1 and TRBJ2-5; 7 nucleotides line up with TRBD2. Germline CDR1 MNHNS, CDR2 SASEGT. V was clipped by 6 bases and J by 5 bases; unmatched bases: 9. The CDR3 extends over 14 amino acids. CDR3 protein: CASRVDHSGETQYF. CDR3 DNA sequence: TGTGCCAGCAGGGTCGATCATAGCGGGGAGACCCAGTACTTC.

This clone has more than one count but fewer than ten. The chain couples TRBV10-3 to TRBJ1-6; 7 nucleotides align to TRBD1. V lost 8 bases, J lost 10 bases, and 5 bases stayed unmatched. CDR1 ENHRY and CDR2 SYGVKD come from the germline V gene. There are 12 residues in the CDR3. This CDR3 reads CAIQGGDSPLHF. The CDR3 region has the DNA TGTGCCATCCAGGGGGGAGACTCACCCCTCCACTTT.

This clone was recorded a few times. The J gene is TRBJ2-2, the V gene TRBV27; 13 bases are shared with TRBD2. The CDR3 extends over 17 amino acids. Trimming at V came to 6 bases and at J to 3 bases, leaving 7 bases not matched to a gene. Germline CDR1 reads MNHEY; CDR2 reads SMNVEV (reference sequence). The CDR3 protein is CASRPELAGGDTGELFF. The DNA of the CDR3 is TGTGCCAGCAGGCCTGAACTAGCGGGAGGGGACACCGGGGAGCTGTTTTTT.

V is TRBV4-1 and J is TRBJ1-1; D may be TRBD1 (5 bases). With 1 base removed from V and 1 base from J, the gap between germline ends came to 7 bases. CDR1 is MGHRA, CDR2 YSYEKL, per germline. The CDR3 is 14 residues long. The CDR3 sequence: CASSQGQKNTEAFF. The DNA of the CDR3 is TGCGCCAGCAGCCAAGGACAGAAGAACACTGAAGCTTTCTTT.

The chain's CDR3 is CASSFADTWTVPYF. DNA for the CDR3: TGTGCCAGCAGTTTTGCTGATACATGGACAGTACCGTACTTC. V is TRBV28 and J is TRBJ2-7; D perhaps matches TRBD1 (6 bases). Germline-derived CDR1 and CDR2 are MDHEN and SYDVKM. Trimming took off 3 bases at V and 12 bases at J, with 21 bases between the two ends. The CDR3 has 14 amino acids.

The chain has TRBV9 and TRBJ2-1; the D is unclear. In germline, CDR1 is SGDLS, CDR2 YYNGEE. This CDR3 is 14 amino acids long. V gave up 0 bases and J gave up 6 bases, with 10 bases separating them. For the CDR3, the DNA is TGTGCCAGCAGCGTAGATATCTCCAGCAATGAGCAGTTCTTC. Translation gives CASSVDISSNEQFF.

The gene calls are TRBV7-9 and TRBJ2-7; 8 nucleotides match TRBD1. The CDR3 totals 15 residues. CDR1 and CDR2 from the germline V gene are SEHNR and FQNEAQ (reference sequence). V shed 1 base, J shed 4 bases, and the junction held 6 bases outside the gene matches. CDR3 nucleotide sequence: TGTGCCAGCAGCTTAGAAGGACAGGGAATATACGAGCAGTACTTC. Translation gives CASSLEGQGIYEQYF.

This chain connects TRBV4-3 to TRBJ2-1; 10 bases agree with TRBD2. The CDR3 contains 18 residues. Germline trimming cut 0 bases from V and 10 bases from J; bases unmatched to any gene: 15. Germline assignment: CDR1 LGHNA and CDR2 YSLEER. CDR3 sequence: CASSQDSPWVAGGGEQFF. CDR3 coding DNA: TGCGCCAGCAGCCAAGATTCCCCTTGGGTAGCGGGAGGCGGGGAGCAGTTCTTC.

This clone came up a few times. Other DNA sequences in the sample encode the same CDR3. The chain has TRBV7-9 and TRBJ2-7; D is possibly TRBD1 (6 bases). CDR1 and CDR2 (germline): SEHNR, FQNEAQ (reference sequence). The V and J ends lost 3 bases and 2 bases respectively, with 11 bases between them. The CDR3 runs to 14 residues. This chain's CDR3 is CASSLAGAPYEQYF. As DNA, the CDR3 is TGTGCCAGCAGCTTGGCAGGGGCCCCCTACGAGCAGTACTTC.

The chain is built from TRBV28 and TRBJ1-1, with D perhaps matching TRBD1 (6 bases). V lost 7 bases, J lost 0 bases, and 12 bases lay in between. CDR3 length: 14 amino acids. Germline V lookup: CDR1 MDHEN, CDR2 SYDVKM. Written as DNA, the CDR3 is TGTGCCAGCAAGCGGCAGGGGATGAACACTGAAGCTTTCTTT. Protein product: CASKRQGMNTEAFF.

The chain carries TRBV7-3 and TRBJ1-1; 7 positions agree with TRBD1. In germline, CDR1 is SGHTA, CDR2 FQGTGA. The CDR3 is made up of 13 amino acids. V lost 4 bases and J lost 6; bases outside the gene matches: 5. The CDR3 protein is CASSSQGPAEAFF. In DNA form, the CDR3 reads TGTGCCAGCAGCTCACAGGGGCCCGCTGAAGCTTTCTTT.

This clone was detected only a few times. The V call is TRBV28, the J call TRBJ2-1, with 11 bases fitting TRBD2. V dropped 1 base and J dropped 7; count of bases not matched to a gene: 6. The CDR3 is 16 residues long. Germline V gene data show CDR1 as MDHEN and CDR2 as SYDVKM. Here the CDR3 DNA reads TGTGCCAGCAGTTTATTTGTAGCGGGAGGGAGTAATGAGCAGTTCTTC. It codes for CASSLFVAGGSNEQFF.

A few counts support this clone. The V call is TRBV18, the J call TRBJ2-1; 7 bases align to TRBD1. Germline V CDR1 and CDR2: KGHSH, LQKENI. The junction had 10 bases not matched to a gene; V was cut back by 2 bases and J by 6 bases. The CDR3 has 16 residues. CDR3 loop: CASSPSGQTLGNEQFF. As DNA, the CDR3 is TGTGCCAGCTCACCATCGGGACAGACATTAGGCAATGAGCAGTTCTTC.

The chain recombines TRBV7-2 with TRBJ2-7, with a possible D match to TRBD1 (6 bases). The length of the CDR3 is 14 residues. Germline V CDR1 and CDR2: SGHTA, FQGNSA. V was trimmed by 5 bases and J by 2 bases, leaving 13 bases between them. This chain's CDR3 is CASSLQGYAYEQYF. The CDR3 DNA reads TGTGCCAGCAGCCTCCAGGGGTATGCCTACGAGCAGTACTTC. The complete variable domain, with remaining parts taken from reference TRBV7-2 and TRBJ2-7, reads GAGVSQSPSNKVTEKGKDVELRCDPISGHTALYWYRQSLGQGLEFLIYFQGNSAPDKSGLPSDRFSAERTGGSVSTLTIQRTQQEDSAVYLCASSLQGYAYEQYFGPGTRLTVT.

This chain connects TRBV14 to TRBJ2-3; 9 bases fit TRBD1. The germline V gene has CDR1 SGHDN and CDR2 FVKESK. CDR3 length: 16 residues. Trimming at V came to 2 bases and at J to 4 bases, leaving 7 bases not matched to a gene. CDR3 region: CASSQLTGGISDTQYF. CDR3 coding DNA: TGTGCCAGCAGCCAACTCACAGGGGGCATATCAGATACGCAGTATTTT.

The rearrangement uses TRBV4-3 and TRBJ1-2, with a weak D call TRBD1 (6 bases). Germline V gene sequence: CDR1 LGHNA, CDR2 YSLEER. The CDR3 is 14 amino acids. V lost 0 bases and J 4 bases, leaving 9 bases between the germline ends. The CDR3, as DNA: TGCGCCAGCAGCCAAGATACAGGGATCTATGGCTACACCTTC. It yields the protein CASSQDTGIYGYTF.

This clone was observed a few times. The genes are TRBV5-1 and TRBJ2-1; a possible D gene is TRBD1 (5 bases). In germline, CDR1 is SGHRS, CDR2 YFSETQ. This CDR3 is 15 amino acids long. V lost 0 bases and J lost 1, with 8 bases in between. The CDR3 DNA sequence: TGCGCCAGCAGCTTGGAGCCAGGGTCCTACAATGAGCAGTTCTTC. This encodes CASSLEPGSYNEQFF.

The chain combines TRBV19 with TRBJ2-4; 9 bases line up with TRBD1. Trimming removed 7 bases from V and 8 bases from J; junction bases left unmatched: 9. There are 14 residues in the CDR3. Germline CDR1 reads LNHDA; CDR2 reads SQIVND (reference sequence). The CDR3 is CASNTGGAGYIQYF. CDR3 bases: TGTGCCAGTAATACAGGGGGCGCGGGGTACATTCAGTACTTC.

This sequence joins TRBV9 and TRBJ2-7; 10 positions agree with TRBD2. V was pared by 0 bases and J by 1 base, with 4 bases of the junction left unmatched. This CDR3 region has 16 residues. Germline CDR1 reads SGDLS; CDR2 reads YYNGEE. The CDR3 DNA is TGTGCCAGCAGCGTAGGTTGGACTAGCGGATCCTACGAGCAGTACTTC. The encoded protein is CASSVGWTSGSYEQYF.